The source of this T cell receptor beta chain is a study of T-cell memory formation after mild COVID-19. Study summary: In these data, TCR clusters were largely donor specific.

There are a few counts of this clonotype. CDR1 is MGHRA and CDR2 is YSYEKL in the germline V gene. V shed 1 base, J shed 6 bases, and the junction held 2 bases outside the gene matches. The CDR3 has 14 residues. TCRdb processed the 5' RACE reads anew with MiXCR; each CDR3 protein has one entry. The profile covers approximately 400,000 distinct CDR3 sequences, with roughly 17% appearing a single time and roughly 21% taken by the ten largest. The V call is TRBV4-1, the J call TRBJ1-4; 7 bases align to TRBD1. The sequenced material came from PBMCs or a T cell subset sorted from them (not recorded which). The origin of this receptor is a man younger than 35 who had mild COVID-19 (a few samples of this study predate the infection). Cell type and time point are not known. The DNA of the CDR3 is TGCGCCAGCAGCCAAGGGACAGGCTATGAAAAACTGTTTTTT. Its protein is CASSQGTGYEKLFF.